The following is a T cell receptor beta chain sequence with its context. Its cognate antigen is unknown. TCRdb keeps only in-frame clones here, not all; method: immunoSEQ multiplex PCR. The data hold about 35,000 clones, with roughly three fifths observed a single time. Trimming took off 4 bases at V and 7 bases at J, with 20 bases between the two ends. CDR1 is MNHEY and CDR2 is SVGAGI in the germline V gene. The CDR3 runs 16 residues. The data stem from a study of monozygotic twins with cystic fibrosis. On the study more broadly: Library input was 3 to 3.5 micrograms of fragmented DNA, with 15 PCR cycles.

Study results and limitations: Co-twins had the most similar V usage for 13 of 16 pairs, J for 8. Low clonality (median around 0.009) suggested a mostly naive repertoire.

Sequenced sample: blood. The receptor was isolated from a girl under 18 with cystic fibrosis. The rearrangement joins TRBV6-5 to TRBJ2-1, with D hard to call. CDR3 nucleotide sequence: TGTGCCAGCAGTTCCCGCCGGACCAAGGGTAGGAATGAGCAGTTCTTC. It encodes CASSSRRTKGRNEQFF.